This is a list of T cell receptor beta chains from one sample in a study of blood T cell repertoires in COVID-19. The method was immunoSEQ multiplex PCR; TCRdb's version includes in-frame clones alone and lacks a portion of them. This sample yields 140,000 or so clones, of which around three quarters are seen a single time; around 8.7% belongs to the top ten. Specimen: peripheral blood. The receptors derive from a man between 45 and 60 years old with active or convalescent COVID-19. The conserved cysteine and the conserved F or W are not part of the CDR3 here.

cdr3_aa	v_call	j_call
ASSFPRTGEDYGYT	TRBV5-1	TRBJ1-2
ASTLDRNTGELF	TRBV6-1	TRBJ2-2
ASSLPQGAGDTQY	TRBV28	TRBJ2-3
ASSQEGGTDNNEQF	TRBV4-1	TRBJ2-1
ASSEDRGSTEAF	TRBV9	TRBJ1-1
ASSLTSALSYEQY	TRBV5-1	TRBJ2-7
SVITARNYGYT	TRBV29-1	TRBJ1-2
ASSSTGAYGYT	TRBV5-1	TRBJ1-2
AWSTGSGGETQY	TRBV30	TRBJ2-5
ASSLDGRPGIGELF	TRBV5-1	TRBJ2-2
ASSRTRYEQY	TRBV6-5	TRBJ2-7
ASSYSDRGWKNTEAF	TRBV6-2/TRBV6-3	TRBJ1-1
ASSLGTDFQETQY	TRBV7-9	TRBJ2-5
SVDSRPGNEQF	TRBV29-1	TRBJ2-1
ASSLGTGADPYNEQF	TRBV28	TRBJ2-1
ASSLGGLAGASYEQY	TRBV7-6	TRBJ2-7
ASSLRTANYGYT	TRBV7-8	TRBJ1-2
ASSSGTGGYT	TRBV28	TRBJ1-2
ASSDSYGYT	TRBV6-1	TRBJ1-2
ASSPGTGWEPQH	TRBV6-5	TRBJ1-5
ASSLAGTRGNEQF	TRBV7-6	TRBJ2-1
ASSYIGTGNTIY	TRBV6-5	TRBJ1-3
ATRSGFSGNTIY	TRBV10-2	TRBJ1-3
ASSFLYRDSGANVLT	TRBV28	TRBJ2-6
ASSYSGRNYNEQF	TRBV7-2	TRBJ2-1
ASRPPSTGELF	TRBV28	TRBJ2-2
ASSHLQGQQY	TRBV3-1/TRBV3-2	TRBJ2-7
ASLIAGRPSYEQY	TRBV2	TRBJ2-7
ASSLGSGEETQY	TRBV19	TRBJ2-5
ASSPTSGMRTDTQY	TRBV5-4	TRBJ2-3
ASSEGAGGRVAF	TRBV6-4	TRBJ1-1
ASSLNRGLTGELF	TRBV7-3	TRBJ2-2
ATRVGGNTEAF	TRBV7-9	TRBJ1-1
AISPFSGSSYNEQF	TRBV10-3	TRBJ2-1
ASSKAGRPGGGTDTQY	TRBV21-1	TRBJ2-3
ATSDFGEAFHPGTDTQY	TRBV24-1	TRBJ2-3
ASSLPGSTNYGYT	TRBV28	TRBJ1-2
ASSPGLAGEYEQY	TRBV5-4	TRBJ2-7
ASTLVSGANVLT	TRBV28	TRBJ2-6
ASRGATAPRYGYT	TRBV10-1	TRBJ1-2
SVVKNTEAF	TRBV29-1	TRBJ1-1
ATSDFGASGYNEQF	TRBV24-1	TRBJ2-1
ASSLGLSNYGYT	TRBV7-8	TRBJ1-2